One sample yielded the 26 T cell receptor beta chains listed below, sequenced in a study of shared clonotypes between healthy human individuals. Data came from immunoSEQ multiplex PCR; TCRdb stores just in-frame clones and leaves some out. In the table there are about 2.1 million clones, 85% to 95% of which are singletons. Terminally differentiated effector memory CD45RA+ cells were excluded by CCR7 positive selection of CD45RO-negative cells. The specimen was naive CD8+ T cells from PBMCs. Source of these receptors: a man aged 18 to 29 in good health. Some clones in this sample may be carry-over from other donors' samples.

This chain uses TRBV27 with TRBJ1-2; TRBD1 is a possible D gene (5 bases). Trimming stripped 7 bases from V and 4 bases from J, with 19 bases between. Germline values: CDR1 MNHEY, CDR2 SMNVEV (reference sequence). This CDR3 region has 15 residues. This chain's CDR3 is CASTISGGAVYGYTF. In DNA form, the CDR3 reads TGTGCCAGCACTATTTCGGGAGGGGCAGTCTATGGCTACACCTTC.

The chain couples TRBV27 to TRBJ2-3; D call uncertain. Germline V CDR1 and CDR2: MNHEY, SMNVEV (reference sequence). The CDR3 consists of 12 residues. V was pared by 1 base and J by 4 bases, with 3 bases between. CDR3 DNA: TGTGCCAGCAGTTTATTAGCAGATACGCAGTATTTT. Its translation is CASSLLADTQYF.

The rearrangement links TRBV28 to TRBJ2-6; TRBD2 is a possible D gene (5 bases). V was cut by 5 bases and J by 1 base, with 12 bases left in between. The CDR3 length is 16 residues. CDR1 MDHEN and CDR2 SYDVKM come from the germline V gene. CDR3 sequence reads: CASSTRSGSGANVLTF. CDR3 nucleotides: TGTGCCAGCAGTACCCGGTCGGGATCTGGGGCCAACGTCCTGACTTTC.

The chain uses TRBV19 and TRBJ1-1; 7 positions match TRBD1. CDR3 length: 16 residues. V lost 5 bases and J lost 4; bases outside the gene matches: 13. Germline values: CDR1 LNHDA, CDR2 SQIVND (reference sequence). In nucleotides, the CDR3 is TGTGCCAGTAGTCCTCGACCTGGCAGGGGGACCACTGAAGCTTTCTTT. As protein: CASSPRPGRGTTEAFF.

This clone was observed a single time. V usage is TRBV7-7 and J usage is TRBJ2-5, with a weak D call TRBD2 (6 bases). The V end was cut by 6 bases, the J end by 2 bases, with 16 bases between. Germline CDR1 is SSHAT and CDR2 is FNYEAQ (reference sequence). This CDR3 is built from 15 residues. This CDR3 reads CASSPNPSAQETQYF. As DNA, the CDR3 is TGTGCCAGCAGTCCGAATCCTAGCGCGCAAGAGACCCAGTACTTC.

The genes are TRBV7-3 and TRBJ1-1; D gene ambiguous. In germline, CDR1 is SGHTA, CDR2 FQGTGA. V lost 3 bases and J lost 3, with 8 bases in between. CDR3 size: 13 residues. CDR3 protein: CASSFYAYTEAFF. CDR3 in DNA: TGTGCCAGCAGCTTTTATGCCTACACTGAAGCTTTCTTT.

This chain connects TRBV4-1 to TRBJ1-1; the D is unclear. The germline V gene encodes CDR1 MGHRA and CDR2 YSYEKL. V was clipped by 0 bases and J by 1 base, with 15 bases between them. CDR3 length: 17 residues. The CDR3 DNA reads TGCGCCAGCAGCCAAGAGGCAGCGACGGAATGGAACACTGAAGCTTTCTTT. Encoded protein: CASSQEAATEWNTEAFF.

A word on this clone: The sample contains more than one DNA sequence encoding this CDR3. This chain joins TRBV7-9 and TRBJ2-7, with a possible D match to TRBD2 (6 bases). The CDR3 totals 14 residues. Germline V CDR1 and CDR2: SEHNR, FQNEAQ (reference sequence). With 0 bases removed from V and 3 bases from J, the gap between germline ends came to 9 bases. This CDR3 reads CASSLAGGDYEQYF. The DNA for the CDR3 is TGTGCCAGCAGCTTAGCGGGAGGTGACTACGAGCAGTACTTC.

The chain has TRBV6-1 and TRBJ2-7; D may correspond to TRBD1 or TRBD2 (5 bases each). The CDR3 length is 15 residues. V was trimmed by 8 bases and J by 3 bases, leaving 20 bases between them. In germline, CDR1 is MNHNS, CDR2 SASEGT. CDR3 residues: CASRTGTVGNYEQYF. DNA of the CDR3: TGTGCCAGCCGAACGGGGACGGTCGGTAACTACGAGCAGTACTTC.

The chain recombines TRBV6-5 with TRBJ2-7, with a tentative D call TRBD1 (6 bases). Per germline, CDR1 MNHEY and CDR2 SVGAGI. The CDR3 runs to 14 residues. V was trimmed by 0 bases and J by 6 bases, leaving 12 bases between them. In DNA form, the CDR3 reads TGTGCCAGCAGTTACTCGTCAGGGGATAGCGAGCAGTACTTC. Translating gives CASSYSSGDSEQYF.

The gene calls are TRBV27 and TRBJ2-7; 8 bases align to TRBD1. The germline V gene encodes CDR1 MNHEY and CDR2 SMNVEV (reference sequence). After removal of 5 bases from V and 2 bases from J, the junction contained 8 bases not matched to a gene. The CDR3 is 15 residues long. The CDR3 protein is CASSITGGAAYEQYF. The DNA of the CDR3 is TGTGCCAGCAGTATCACAGGGGGTGCCGCCTACGAGCAGTACTTC.

The rearrangement links TRBV15 to TRBJ2-7; 9 bases line up with TRBD1. Trimming took 3 bases from V and 3 from J; bases not matched to a gene: 6. The CDR3 covers 15 residues. Germline CDR1 reads LNHNV; CDR2 reads YYDKDF (reference sequence). For the CDR3, the DNA is TGTGCCACCAGCAGGGGGACAGGGAGAGACTACGAGCAGTACTTC. This translates into CATSRGTGRDYEQYF.

CDR3 sequence: CASSFGRIEAFF. In nucleotides, the CDR3 is TGTGCCAGCAGTTTTGGGAGAATAGAAGCTTTCTTT. The gene calls are TRBV28 and TRBJ1-1, with no clear D. Germline CDR1 is MDHEN and CDR2 is SYDVKM. V lost 3 bases and J lost 8, with 10 bases in between. This CDR3 comprises 12 residues.

The chain couples TRBV19 to TRBJ1-5; a weak D match, TRBD1 (5 bases). The ends were cut back, 5 bases at V and 6 bases at J, with 20 bases in the middle. This CDR3 spans 16 amino acids. CDR1 is LNHDA and CDR2 is SQIVND in the germline V gene (reference sequence). CDR3 amino acids: CASSRWDPEKGQPQHF. The CDR3 region has the DNA TGTGCCAGTAGTCGGTGGGACCCCGAGAAAGGTCAGCCCCAGCATTTT.

The chain carries TRBV10-3 and TRBJ1-5, with no clear D. V was shortened by 5 bases and J by 3 bases, with 14 bases between the two germline ends. The germline V gene encodes CDR1 ENHRY and CDR2 SYGVKD. The CDR3 is 15 residues long. The CDR3 nucleotides read TGTGCCATCAGTACTGCAAGTCCATTCAATCAGCCCCAGCATTTT. This translates into CAISTASPFNQPQHF.

The V and J genes are TRBV15 and TRBJ2-2; the D is unclear. Trimming took off 0 bases at V and 10 bases at J, with 15 bases between the two ends. This CDR3 is 15 amino acids long. Germline V gene sequence: CDR1 LNHNV, CDR2 YYDKDF (reference sequence). This chain's CDR3 is CATSRDRALSPELFF. The DNA for the CDR3 is TGTGCCACCAGCAGAGATCGGGCGTTATCCCCGGAGCTGTTTTTT. Full variable domain (remainder filled in from reference TRBV15 and TRBJ2-2): DAMVIQNPRYQVTQFGKPVTLSCSQTLNHNVMYWYQQKSSQAPKLLFHYYDKDFNNEADTPDNFQSRRPNTSFCFLDIRSPGLGDTAMYLCATSRDRALSPELFFGEGSRLTVL.

This clone was found once. The chain joins TRBV7-6 to TRBJ1-1; D is ambiguous. Germline values: CDR1 SGHVS, CDR2 FNYEAQ. The CDR3 has 15 residues. V gave up 4 bases and J gave up 1 base, with 13 bases separating them. CDR3 DNA: TGTGCCAGCAGCTCCCGGGCAGGAGGGAACACTGAAGCTTTCTTT. It yields the protein CASSSRAGGNTEAFF.

The rearrangement uses TRBV7-9 and TRBJ2-1; 11 bases match TRBD2. Looked up from germline, CDR1 is SEHNR and CDR2 is FQNEAQ (reference sequence). This CDR3 has 16 amino acids. Trimming at V came to 2 bases and at J to 1 base, leaving 1 base not matched to a gene. The CDR3 spells CASSLSSGRSYNEQFF. The CDR3 region has the DNA TGTGCCAGCAGCTTATCTAGCGGGAGGTCCTACAATGAGCAGTTCTTC.

The chain has TRBV6-5 and TRBJ2-7, with 7 bases identical to TRBD2. Trimming took 6 bases from V and 3 from J; bases not matched to a gene: 8. The CDR3 length is 14 residues. Germline-derived CDR1 and CDR2 are MNHEY and SVGAGI. The CDR3 loop reads CASRSSGTNYEQYF. CDR3 sequence (DNA): TGTGCCAGCAGATCCTCCGGGACTAACTACGAGCAGTACTTC.

The rearrangement links TRBV7-6 to TRBJ2-5; D might be TRBD1 (6 bases). V was cut by 5 bases and J by 5 bases, with 24 bases left in between. The CDR3 extends over 17 amino acids. Per germline, CDR1 SGHVS and CDR2 FNYEAQ. CDR3 nucleotide sequence: TGTGCCAGCAGCCGCCGGCCCGACTCGGCTAGGGGGGAGACCCAGTACTTC. It encodes CASSRRPDSARGETQYF. The complete variable domain, with remaining parts taken from reference TRBV7-6 and TRBJ2-5, reads GAGVSQSPRYKVTKRGQDVALRCDPISGHVSLYWYRQALGQGPEFLTYFNYEAQQDKSGLPNDRFSAERPEGSISTLTIQRTEQRDSAMYRCASSRRPDSARGETQYFGPGTRLLVL.

With respect to this clone: Other DNA sequences in the sample encode the same CDR3. J is TRBJ1-1 and V is TRBV7-2; D not certain. V lost 5 bases to trimming and J lost 8 bases, with 9 bases between them. This CDR3 comprises 11 residues. Germline-derived CDR1 and CDR2 are SGHTA and FQGNSA. The CDR3: CASSPPGEAFF. Written as DNA, the CDR3 is TGTGCCAGCAGCCCCCCGGGGGAAGCTTTCTTT.

The V call is TRBV11-2, the J call TRBJ2-1, with 9 bases fitting TRBD2. The CDR3 has 17 residues. V trimming: 2 bases; J trimming: 10 bases; junction bases outside the gene matches: 15. CDR1 is SGHAT and CDR2 is FQNNGV in the germline V gene. CDR3 coding DNA: TGTGCCAGCAGCTTACCGAAATTAGCGGGAGATCTGCGCGAGCAGTTCTTC. Amino acids: CASSLPKLAGDLREQFF.

The chain has TRBV5-4 and TRBJ1-3; tentative D call: TRBD1 (5 bases). This CDR3 has 15 residues. Between the trimmed V and J ends, which lost 0 bases and 0 bases, there was a span of 7 bases. Germline V gene lookup returns CDR1 SGHNT and CDR2 YYREEE (reference sequence). Written as DNA, the CDR3 is TGTGCCAGCAGCTTGGACAGGACCTCTGGAAACACCATATATTTT. Translating it yields CASSLDRTSGNTIYF.

The CDR3 nucleotides are TGTGCCTGGAGTCCCTCGACAGGGGGGAACACTGAAGCTTTCTTT. This gives the protein CAWSPSTGGNTEAFF. This sequence joins TRBV30 and TRBJ1-1, with 9 positions matching TRBD1. Germline lookup yields CDR1 GTSNPN and CDR2 SVGIG (reference sequence). J was trimmed by 1 base and V by 2 bases; bases with no gene match: 5. The CDR3 covers 15 residues.

This chain uses TRBV9 with TRBJ2-1; 11 bases align to TRBD2. Germline CDR1 reads SGDLS; CDR2 reads YYNGEE. V gave up 0 bases and J gave up 9 bases; unmatched junction bases: 8. This CDR3 has 16 residues. DNA of the CDR3: TGTGCCAGCAGCGTAGTGGTAGCGGGAGGGCCGGGTGAGCAGTTCTTC. As protein: CASSVVVAGGPGEQFF.

The chain uses TRBV2 and TRBJ2-5; TRBD2 aligns across 9 bases. CDR1 and CDR2 (germline): SNHLY, FYNNEI. The CDR3 extends over 16 amino acids. Trimming at V came to 4 bases and at J to 4 bases, leaving 10 bases not matched to a gene. CDR3 sequence: CASSGSVAGVGETQYF. As DNA, the CDR3 is TGTGCCAGCAGTGGATCGGTAGCGGGAGTAGGAGAGACCCAGTACTTC.